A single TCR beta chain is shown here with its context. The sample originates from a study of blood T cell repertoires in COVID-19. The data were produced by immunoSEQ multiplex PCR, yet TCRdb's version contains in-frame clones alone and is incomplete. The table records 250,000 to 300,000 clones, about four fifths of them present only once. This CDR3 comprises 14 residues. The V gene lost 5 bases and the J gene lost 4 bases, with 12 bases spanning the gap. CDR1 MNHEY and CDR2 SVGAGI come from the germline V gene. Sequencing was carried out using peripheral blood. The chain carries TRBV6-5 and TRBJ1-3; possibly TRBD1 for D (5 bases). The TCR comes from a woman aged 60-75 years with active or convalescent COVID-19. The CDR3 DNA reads TGTGCCAGCAGTCCTCGCAGGGTGGGAAACACCATATATTTT. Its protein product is CASSPRRVGNTIYF.